This T cell receptor beta chain originates from a study of blood T cell repertoires in COVID-19. Participants reported their clinical history, and cohort assignment relied on those reports. People in the exposed group encountered a COVID-19 case within 2 weeks before entering the study. Authors' processing steps: How many nucleated cells were present was estimated from reference gene primer amplification. The table came from immunoSEQ multiplex PCR; TCRdb's copy has only in-frame clones and leaves some out. V and J calls plus clone size are reproduced from that table; the DNA served to infer D and trimming. The table has 250,000 to 350,000 clones, over 85% seen once. Sample: PBMCs or T cells enriched from blood (not recorded which). The TCR was taken from a woman in her forties or fifties who had been exposed to COVID-19.

CDR3: CASSLGQPNSNQPQHF. The CDR3 region has the DNA TGTGCCAGCAGCTTGGGGCAACCAAATAGCAATCAGCCCCAGCATTTT. The chain has TRBV5-4 and TRBJ1-5, with D unresolved. V lost 0 bases and J lost 0, with 10 bases in between. Germline CDR1 SGHNT, CDR2 YYREEE (reference sequence). This CDR3 is 16 amino acids long.